This is a list of T cell receptor beta chains from one sample in a study of sequential checkpoint blockade in melanoma. Clones were read by immunoSEQ multiplex PCR, and TCRdb kept only the in-frame ones, dropping some. This sample has about 18,000 clones, with roughly 61% found just once. The source was CD8+ T cells sorted from blood (inferred from file names), collected from a patient given nivolumab and ipilimumab in sequence. The receptors originated from a human donor with melanoma. Both conserved end residues are part of each CDR3. The order of the fields is D gene, J gene, V gene, CDR3 protein. A D gene is named only where the DNA matches it firmly.

-,TRBJ2-1,TRBV5-3,CASSLEEDIEQFF
-,TRBJ2-7,TRBV7-9,CASSLGVTTLYEQYF
-,TRBJ1-1,TRBV21-1,CASRTRGGRPNLNTEAFF
-,TRBJ2-7,TRBV6-1,CASSEGLVYRYEQYF
-,TRBJ2-7,TRBV11-1,CASSLSGQSYSYEQYF
-,TRBJ1-2,TRBV5-1,CASPLLSYGYTF
-,TRBJ2-5,TRBV5-4,CASSFQGGETQYF
TRBD2,TRBJ2-7,TRBV7-6,CASSYTGGGGEQYF
TRBD2,TRBJ2-1,TRBV6-1,CASLRGTSSYNEQFF
-,TRBJ2-3,TRBV6-1,CASSLAIHTDTQYF
TRBD2,TRBJ2-1,TRBV30,CAWSTGIAGDEQFF
-,TRBJ2-7,TRBV27,CASRRGSYEQYF
-,TRBJ2-1,TRBV4-1,CASSQFTGGLYNEQFF
TRBD2,TRBJ2-5,TRBV4-1,CASSQHSAGGQETQYF
TRBD2,TRBJ2-3,TRBV2,CASSDWGGEGDTQYF
TRBD1,TRBJ1-5,TRBV5-5,CASSLTGQGFSNQPQHF
-,TRBJ1-2,TRBV5-4,CASSSVPDGGVYGYTF
TRBD1,TRBJ1-5,TRBV19,CASSIALGQGTLQHF